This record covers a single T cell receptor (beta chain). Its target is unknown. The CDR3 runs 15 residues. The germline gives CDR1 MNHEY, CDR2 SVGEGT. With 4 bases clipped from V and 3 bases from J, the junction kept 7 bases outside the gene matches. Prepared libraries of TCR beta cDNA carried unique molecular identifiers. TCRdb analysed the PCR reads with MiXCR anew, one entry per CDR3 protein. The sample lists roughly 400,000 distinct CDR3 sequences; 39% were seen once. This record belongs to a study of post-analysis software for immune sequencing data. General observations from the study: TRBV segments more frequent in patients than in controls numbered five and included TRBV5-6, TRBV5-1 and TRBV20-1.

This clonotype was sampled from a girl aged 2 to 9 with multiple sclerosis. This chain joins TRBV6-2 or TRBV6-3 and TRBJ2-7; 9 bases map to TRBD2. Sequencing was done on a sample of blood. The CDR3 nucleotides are TGTGCCAGCAGTTCTCGGACTAGCGAAGGCTACGAGCAGTACTTC. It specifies CASSSRTSEGYEQYF.